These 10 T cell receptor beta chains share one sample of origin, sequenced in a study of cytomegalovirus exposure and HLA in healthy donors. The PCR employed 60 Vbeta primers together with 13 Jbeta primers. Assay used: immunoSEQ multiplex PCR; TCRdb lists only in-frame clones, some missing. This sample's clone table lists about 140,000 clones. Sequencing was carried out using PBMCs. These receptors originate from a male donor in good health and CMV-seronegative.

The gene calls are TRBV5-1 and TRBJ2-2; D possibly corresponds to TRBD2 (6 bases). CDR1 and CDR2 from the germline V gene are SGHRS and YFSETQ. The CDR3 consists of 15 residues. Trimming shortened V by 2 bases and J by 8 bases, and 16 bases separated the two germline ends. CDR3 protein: CASSFGGVTGGELFF. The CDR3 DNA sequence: TGCGCCAGCAGCTTCGGGGGAGTTACGGGAGGGGAGCTGTTTTTT.

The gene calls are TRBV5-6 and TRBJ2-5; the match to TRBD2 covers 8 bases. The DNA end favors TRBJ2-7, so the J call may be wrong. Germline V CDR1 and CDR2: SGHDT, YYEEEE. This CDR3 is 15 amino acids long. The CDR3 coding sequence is TGTGCCAGCAGCTTACTTCCGGGACTAGACTACGAGCAGTACTTC. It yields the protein CASSLLPGLDYEQYF.

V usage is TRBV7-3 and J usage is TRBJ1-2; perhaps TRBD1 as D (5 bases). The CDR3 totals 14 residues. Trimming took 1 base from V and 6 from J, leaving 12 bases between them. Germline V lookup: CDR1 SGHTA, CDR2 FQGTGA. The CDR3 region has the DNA TGTGCCAGCAGCTTAATGGGGGGAGACAATGGCTACACCTTC. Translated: CASSLMGGDNGYTF.

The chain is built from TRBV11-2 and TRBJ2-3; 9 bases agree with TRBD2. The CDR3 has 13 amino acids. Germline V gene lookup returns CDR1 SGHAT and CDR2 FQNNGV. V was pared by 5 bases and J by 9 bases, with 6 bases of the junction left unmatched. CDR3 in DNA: TGTGCCAGCAGCCGGGTTAGCGGGAGAACGCAGTATTTT. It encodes CASSRVSGRTQYF.

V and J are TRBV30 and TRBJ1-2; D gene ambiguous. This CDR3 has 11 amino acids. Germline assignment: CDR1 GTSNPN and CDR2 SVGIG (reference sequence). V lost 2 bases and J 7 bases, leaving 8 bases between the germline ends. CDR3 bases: TGTGCCTGGAGTCTTGGCAGTGGCTACACCTTC. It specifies CAWSLGSGYTF.

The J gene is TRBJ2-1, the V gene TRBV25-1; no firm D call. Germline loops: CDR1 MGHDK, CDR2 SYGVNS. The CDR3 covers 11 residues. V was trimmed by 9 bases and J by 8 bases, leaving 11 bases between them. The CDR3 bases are TGTGCCAGGACCAAGCAGGATGAGCAGTTCTTC. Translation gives CARTKQDEQFF.

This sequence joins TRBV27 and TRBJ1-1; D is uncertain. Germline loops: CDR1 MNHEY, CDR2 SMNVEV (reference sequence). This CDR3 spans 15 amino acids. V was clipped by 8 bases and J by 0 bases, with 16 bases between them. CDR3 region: CASGHYEGLNTEAFF. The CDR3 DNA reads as TGTGCCAGCGGGCACTACGAGGGTCTGAACACTGAAGCTTTCTTT.

CDR3 bases: TGTGCCAGCTCACCTTTTCGGGAGGAGACCCAGTACTTC. This codes for CASSPFREETQYF. The rearrangement uses TRBV18 and TRBJ2-5, with D perhaps TRBD2 (6 bases). Trimming took 3 bases from V and 5 from J, leaving 10 bases between them. Per the germline V gene, CDR1 is KGHSH and CDR2 is LQKENI. This CDR3 contains 13 residues.

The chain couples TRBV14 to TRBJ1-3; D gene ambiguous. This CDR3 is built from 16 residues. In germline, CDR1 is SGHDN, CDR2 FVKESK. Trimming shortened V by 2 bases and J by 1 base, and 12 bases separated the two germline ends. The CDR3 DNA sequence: TGTGCCAGCAGCCAACGGTCTCCCTCGTCTGGAAACACCATATATTTT. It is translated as CASSQRSPSSGNTIYF.

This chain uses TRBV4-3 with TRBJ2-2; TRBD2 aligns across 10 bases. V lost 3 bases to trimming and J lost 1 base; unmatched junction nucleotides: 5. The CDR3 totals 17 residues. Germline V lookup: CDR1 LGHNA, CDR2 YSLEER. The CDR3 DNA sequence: TGCGCCAGCAGCCAGGGTCTAGCGGGGGTGAACACCGGGGAGCTGTTTTTT. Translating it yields CASSQGLAGVNTGELFF.